In its sample, the clone carrying this T cell receptor beta chain was seen a few times. The source of the sample is a study of blood T cells in healthy people across ages. Through a sample-barcoded 5' primer and a J-beta primer mix, a second PCR was run for roughly 6 to 11 cycles. Each CDR3 protein gets one entry after TCRdb re-called the 5' RACE reads with MiXCR. The sample lists approximately 800,000 distinct CDR3 sequences; 36% were seen once. There are 17 residues in the CDR3. The germline gives CDR1 LGHNA, CDR2 YNFKEQ. This clonotype was sampled from a man between 18 and 35 years old in good health. Material for sequencing was blood. V gene TRBV4-2 combines with J gene TRBJ2-1; TRBD2 matches at 8 bases. The better agreement between TRBJ2-7 and the DNA end casts doubt on the J call. The CDR3 loop is CASSQGLAGSSYNEQYF. The CDR3 nucleotides read TGTGCCAGCAGCCAAGGGTTAGCGGGGAGCTCCTACAATGAGCAGTACTTC.